What follows are 26 T cell receptor beta chains derived from one specimen sequenced in a study of T cells in Graves' hyperthyroidism and ophthalmopathy. There were TCR beta CDR3 regions amplified from RNA transcripts. The primer set for the first-round RT-PCR of the TCR CDR3 was HTBI. TCRdb recomputed calls from the multiplex PCR reads with MiXCR, one row per CDR3 protein. The sample contains fewer than 350,000 distinct CDR3 sequences, roughly 20% of which appear only once. Material: blood. These receptors all come from a man in his fifties or sixties with Graves' ophthalmopathy.

This clonotype has at least ten counts. V gene TRBV27 combines with J gene TRBJ2-7; D not certain. Germline CDR1 is MNHEY and CDR2 is SMNVEV (reference sequence). V gave up 2 bases and J gave up 2 bases, with 19 bases separating them. The CDR3 is 17 amino acids. As DNA, the CDR3 is TGTGCCAGCAGTTTAAAGGCAATCAACTATGGGGCCTACGAGCAGTACTTC. The encoded protein is CASSLKAINYGAYEQYF.

The J gene is TRBJ2-7, the V gene TRBV27; 9 bases map to TRBD1. The trim removed 5 bases at V and 4 bases at J, leaving 9 bases unmatched. Germline loops: CDR1 MNHEY, CDR2 SMNVEV (reference sequence). The CDR3 has 15 amino acids. The CDR3 protein is CASSAPMTGGYEQYF. The CDR3 coding sequence is TGTGCCAGCAGTGCGCCGATGACAGGGGGTTACGAGCAGTACTTC.

This clonotype has just a few counts. The CDR3 DNA is TGTGCCACCTACGGGCGGGAGAATTCATACGAGCAGTACTTC. Its protein is CATYGRENSYEQYF. The gene calls are TRBV28 and TRBJ2-7; TRBD2 agrees at 7 bases. Germline values: CDR1 MDHEN, CDR2 SYDVKM. Trimming took 10 bases from V and 4 from J; bases not matched to a gene: 13. This CDR3 has 14 residues.

Here the CDR3 reads CSARALQQPTATNEKLFF. The CDR3 DNA follows: TGCAGTGCTAGAGCTCTCCAACAGCCGACAGCAACTAATGAAAAACTGTTTTTT. The J gene is TRBJ1-4, the V gene TRBV20-1; D is perhaps TRBD1 (5 bases). V lost 1 base and J lost 0, with 18 bases in between. CDR3 size: 18 residues. Germline V gene sequence: CDR1 DFQATT, CDR2 SNEGSKA (reference sequence).

In its sample, this clonotype was seen many times. The gene calls are TRBV11-2 and TRBJ1-6; D is unresolved. Trimming took 5 bases from V and 7 from J, leaving 9 bases between them. Germline assignment: CDR1 SGHAT and CDR2 FQNNGV. This CDR3 has 13 amino acids. The CDR3 sequence is CASSLSKNSPLHF. In DNA, the CDR3 is TGTGCCAGCAGCCTATCAAAGAATTCACCCCTCCACTTT.

The chain links TRBV29-1 to TRBJ2-6, with D uncertain. Germline V gene lookup returns CDR1 SQVTM and CDR2 ANQGSEA. The CDR3 length is 15 residues. V was clipped by 3 bases and J by 0 bases, with 9 bases between them. The CDR3 DNA follows: TGCAGCGTTGAGGACCGAAGCTCTGGGGCCAACGTCCTGACTTTC. Encoded protein: CSVEDRSSGANVLTF.

This chain uses TRBV6-5 with TRBJ2-7; D may correspond to TRBD1 or TRBD2 (5 bases each). The germline V and J ends were trimmed by 2 bases and 3 bases, with 26 bases remaining between them. From germline, CDR1 is MNHEY and CDR2 SVGAGI. CDR3 length: 19 residues. The CDR3 here is CASSYGLGADSISGYEQYF. The DNA of the CDR3 is TGTGCCAGCAGTTACGGGCTCGGGGCAGACTCAATCTCCGGCTACGAGCAGTACTTC.

CDR3 DNA: TGTGCCAGCAGCTCCCCCAGGGGGACCCTTGGAAACACCATATATTTT. Protein sequence: CASSSPRGTLGNTIYF. V and J are TRBV7-9 and TRBJ1-3; the match to TRBD1 covers 7 bases. There are 16 residues in the CDR3. After removal of 4 bases from V and 3 bases from J, the junction contained 9 bases not matched to a gene. CDR1 is SEHNR and CDR2 is FQNEAQ in the germline V gene (reference sequence).

This clonotype was seen many times. V and J are TRBV5-1 and TRBJ2-1, with TRBD1 matching 8 bases. CDR3 length: 17 amino acids. V shed 5 bases and J 8 bases; nucleotides not matched to a gene: 18. Per the germline V gene, CDR1 is SGHRS and CDR2 is YFSETQ. The CDR3 DNA sequence: TGCGCCAGCAGAATAATGCCCAGGGGGCCAGCGATATATGAGCAGTTCTTC. This gives the protein CASRIMPRGPAIYEQFF.

This clonotype was detected ten times or more. The gene calls are TRBV27 and TRBJ1-1; no firm D call. This CDR3 spans 13 amino acids. Germline CDR1 is MNHEY and CDR2 is SMNVEV (reference sequence). Trimming took 8 bases from V and 1 from J, leaving 11 bases between them. CDR3 coding DNA: TGTGCCAGCTCCACGACGGGGAACACTGAAGCTTTCTTT. Translation: CASSTTGNTEAFF.

This clonotype occurred many times. The gene calls are TRBV2 and TRBJ2-7; D perhaps matches TRBD1 (6 bases). Trimming stripped 2 bases from V and 5 bases from J, with 19 bases between. This CDR3 contains 16 residues. The germline CDR1 and CDR2 sequences are SNHLY and FYNNEI. CDR3 residues: CASSESPRDIYDEQYF. The CDR3 DNA reads TGTGCCAGCAGTGAAAGTCCCCGGGACATATATGACGAGCAGTACTTC.

At least ten counts were recorded for this clonotype. The gene calls are TRBV2 and TRBJ2-3, with D perhaps TRBD1 (6 bases). Germline CDR1 and CDR2: SNHLY and FYNNEI. This CDR3 region has 15 residues. Trimming took 0 bases from V and 2 from J, leaving 9 bases between them. As DNA, the CDR3 is TGTGCCAGCAGTGAAGCTAGACAGGCCACAGATACGCAGTATTTT. It translates to CASSEARQATDTQYF.

The J gene is TRBJ1-1, the V gene TRBV29-1; D unresolved. There are 12 residues in the CDR3. Germline loops: CDR1 SQVTM, CDR2 ANQGSEA. The V end was cut by 8 bases, the J end by 2 bases, with 12 bases between. The CDR3 bases are TGCAGCTTGCGGACCGCAAACACTGAAGCTTTCTTT. It encodes CSLRTANTEAFF.

V usage is TRBV11-2 and J usage is TRBJ2-7; 7 nucleotides line up with TRBD1. Germline trimming cut 6 bases from V and 5 bases from J; bases unmatched to any gene: 10. Germline loops: CDR1 SGHAT, CDR2 FQNNGV. The CDR3 is made up of 14 amino acids. CDR3 protein: CASSIFRGGHEQYF. The CDR3 DNA follows: TGTGCCAGCAGTATCTTCAGAGGGGGCCACGAGCAGTACTTC.

In its sample, this clonotype was seen many times. The rearrangement links TRBV6-1 to TRBJ2-3, with 10 bases matching TRBD2. V lost 2 bases and J lost 4; bases outside the gene matches: 0. Germline V gives CDR1 MNHNS, CDR2 SASEGT. The CDR3 extends over 14 amino acids. CDR3 sequence (DNA): TGTGCCAGCAGTGAACTAGCGGGAGCAGATACGCAGTATTTT. Its translation: CASSELAGADTQYF.

In its sample, this clonotype was seen a few times. The chain joins TRBV5-1 to TRBJ2-3, with 8 bases aligning to TRBD1. Germline values: CDR1 SGHRS, CDR2 YFSETQ. The CDR3 is 14 residues long. V gave up 5 bases and J gave up 0 bases; unmatched junction bases: 2. The CDR3 sequence: CASRQGASTDTQYF. The CDR3 DNA reads as TGCGCCAGCAGGCAGGGGGCTAGCACAGATACGCAGTATTTT.

This clonotype was counted at least ten times. The rearrangement uses TRBV2 and TRBJ2-2; tentative D call: TRBD1 (5 bases). The CDR3 length is 16 residues. The V end was cut by 3 bases, the J end by 1 base, with 12 bases between. The germline CDR1 and CDR2 sequences are SNHLY and FYNNEI. This CDR3 reads CASSDVGRGNTGELFF. The CDR3 nucleotides are TGTGCCAGCAGTGATGTGGGGCGTGGGAACACCGGGGAGCTGTTTTTT.

V gene TRBV7-9 combines with J gene TRBJ2-5; D is unresolved. Germline V CDR1 and CDR2: SEHNR, FQNEAQ (reference sequence). The CDR3 has 12 residues. Between the trimmed V and J ends, which lost 6 bases and 4 bases, there was a span of 9 bases. CDR3 bases: TGTGCCAGCAGGCTGCTTTCAGAGACCCAGTACTTC. Amino acid sequence: CASRLLSETQYF.

This clonotype was found many times. J is TRBJ1-1 and V is TRBV28; tentatively, D is TRBD1 (6 bases). The V gene lost 6 bases and the J gene lost 5 bases, with 10 bases spanning the gap. Germline V CDR1 and CDR2: MDHEN, SYDVKM. CDR3 length: 12 amino acids. CDR3 sequence reads: CASRRGRTEAFF. CDR3 bases: TGTGCCAGCAGACGGGGGCGAACTGAAGCTTTCTTT.

This clonotype was picked up one time. The chain carries TRBV25-1 and TRBJ1-6; 7 nucleotides agree with TRBD1. CDR1 and CDR2 (germline): MGHDK, SYGVNS. This CDR3 region has 14 residues. Germline trimming cut 4 bases from V and 4 bases from J; bases unmatched to any gene: 1. CDR3 sequence reads: CASSGTGYNSPLHF. As DNA, the CDR3 is TGTGCCAGCAGTGGGACAGGTTATAATTCACCCCTCCACTTT.

Regarding this clonotype: A much larger clone differs from this one at a single base, so this may be a read error. The final CDR3 position lacks the conserved phenylalanine or tryptophan, pointing to a likely read error. This chain joins TRBV20-1 and TRBJ2-3; D may be TRBD2 (6 bases). The CDR3 length is 15 residues. From germline, CDR1 is DFQATT and CDR2 SNEGSKA (reference sequence). V was cut by 6 bases and J by 2 bases, with 18 bases left in between. The CDR3 loop is CSAHPTIAVTDTQYL. CDR3 in DNA: TGCAGTGCCCACCCTACAATAGCGGTCACAGATACGCAGTATCTT.

The J gene is TRBJ2-1, the V gene TRBV27; the match to TRBD2 covers 9 bases. Per germline, CDR1 MNHEY and CDR2 SMNVEV (reference sequence). This CDR3 is built from 17 residues. Germline trimming cut 8 bases from V and 4 bases from J; bases unmatched to any gene: 15. The CDR3 nucleotides read TGTGCCAGCGCAAAAGGCGGTTTCGCGGGAGGGTACAATGAGCAGTTCTTC. Its translation is CASAKGGFAGGYNEQFF.

This clonotype was observed a handful of times. The chain joins TRBV28 to TRBJ1-6; D possibly corresponds to TRBD1 (5 bases). CDR1 is MDHEN, CDR2 SYDVKM, per germline. V dropped 6 bases and J dropped 6 bases, with 27 bases sitting between them. CDR3 length equals 19 residues. The CDR3 protein is CASRRPGRTVAHLNSPLHF. The CDR3 DNA is TGTGCCAGCAGGCGACCGGGACGGACTGTAGCGCACCTTAATTCACCCCTCCACTTT.

This clonotype turned up a few times. The genes are TRBV19 and TRBJ2-1, with a tentative D call TRBD2 (6 bases). The CDR3 loop spans 15 amino acids. V was shortened by 3 bases and J by 5 bases, with 14 bases between the two germline ends. Looked up from germline, CDR1 is LNHDA and CDR2 is SQIVND (reference sequence). This CDR3 reads CASSIWLAPNNEQFF. In DNA, the CDR3 is TGTGCCAGTAGTATTTGGCTAGCGCCTAACAATGAGCAGTTCTTC.

This clonotype was recorded at least ten times. This chain joins TRBV3-1 and TRBJ2-7; maybe TRBD1 (5 bases). This CDR3 has 13 amino acids. Trimming took off 3 bases at V and 4 bases at J, with 10 bases between the two ends. Germline CDR1 reads LGHDT; CDR2 reads YNNKEL (reference sequence). CDR3 sequence (DNA): TGTGCCAGCAGCCAGGTTCAGGGATACGAGCAGTACTTC. The encoded protein is CASSQVQGYEQYF.

Ten or more counts support this clonotype. V is TRBV5-8 and J is TRBJ1-1, with D uncertain. The CDR3 has 14 amino acids. CDR1 SGHTS and CDR2 YDEGEE come from the germline V gene. Deletions cut 2 bases from V and 4 bases from J, with 12 bases between. CDR3 nucleotides: TGTGCCAGCAGCTTCGTTCGGGAGAGCACTGAAGCTTTCTTT. This translates into CASSFVRESTEAFF.